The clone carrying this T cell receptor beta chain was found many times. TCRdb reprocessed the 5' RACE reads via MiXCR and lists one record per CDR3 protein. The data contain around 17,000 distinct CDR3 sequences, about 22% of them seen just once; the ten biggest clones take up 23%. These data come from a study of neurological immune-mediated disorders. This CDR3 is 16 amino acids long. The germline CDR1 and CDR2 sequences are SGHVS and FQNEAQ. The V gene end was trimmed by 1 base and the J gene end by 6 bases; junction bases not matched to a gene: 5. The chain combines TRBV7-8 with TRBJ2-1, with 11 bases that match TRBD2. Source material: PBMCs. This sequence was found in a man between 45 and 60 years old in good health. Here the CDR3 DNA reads TGTGCCAGCAGCTTAGGTCCTAGCGGGAGGCCCAATGAGCAGTTCTTC. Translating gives CASSLGPSGRPNEQFF.